The 31 T cell receptor beta chains given below trace back to one sample, sequenced in a study of T-cell reconstitution after alpha-beta-depleted transplantation in children. Preparation of the TCRbeta library used unique molecular identifiers. A single record per CDR3 protein comes from TCRdb applying MiXCR to the PCR reads. The repertoire holds a few hundred thousand distinct CDR3 sequences, with 9.5% to 15% as singletons. This specimen consisted of PBMCs from the stem cell graft donor, obtained from the stem cell graft. These receptors were collected from a human donor who donated a stem cell graft to a child with combined immunodeficiency.

This rearrangement joins TRBV12-5 to TRBJ2-3, with TRBD2 as a possible D gene (6 bases). V was pared by 6 bases and J by 4 bases, with 8 bases between. The germline V gene has CDR1 LGHNT and CDR2 FRNRAP. CDR3 length: 12 residues. In DNA form, the CDR3 reads TGTGCTAGTGGCCCGGGGGCAGATACGCAGTATTTT. Translation gives CASGPGADTQYF.

J is TRBJ2-1 and V is TRBV12-3 or TRBV12-4; D remains unclear. V dropped 2 bases and J dropped 2 bases, with 13 bases sitting between them. The CDR3 runs to 16 residues. The CDR3, as DNA: TGTGCCAGCAGTTTAATGGCAGGCGCTACCTACAATGAGCAGTTCTTC. Encoded protein: CASSLMAGATYNEQFF.

This clonotype was detected a few times. The chain is built from TRBV7-2 and TRBJ2-1, with 9 bases identical to TRBD2. CDR1 is SGHTA, CDR2 FQGNSA, per germline. The CDR3 has 17 residues. V lost 5 bases, J lost 7 bases, and 15 bases stayed unmatched. The DNA for the CDR3 is TGTGCCAGCAGCCAGGCTTCAGGGCTAGCGGGGAGGAATGAGCAGTTCTTC. It is translated as CASSQASGLAGRNEQFF.

This clonotype was recorded a few times. The chain is built from TRBV12-3 or TRBV12-4 and TRBJ2-5; possibly TRBD2 for D (6 bases). V shed 7 bases and J shed 4 bases, with 19 bases lying between them. The CDR3 sequence is 15 residues long. CDR3 in DNA: TGTGCCAGCACGCGGATAGCGGACGGAAGAGAGACCCAGTACTTC. It yields the protein CASTRIADGRETQYF.

This clonotype was seen repeatedly, ten times or more. The V gene is TRBV2, the J gene TRBJ2-3, with D perhaps matching TRBD1 (5 bases). The germline V and J ends were trimmed by 6 bases and 0 bases, with 10 bases remaining between them. The CDR3 is made up of 14 amino acids. Germline values: CDR1 SNHLY, CDR2 FYNNEI. The chain's CDR3 is CASRMTASTDTQYF. For the CDR3, the DNA is TGTGCCAGCAGGATGACAGCTAGCACAGATACGCAGTATTTT. Drawing the rest from reference TRBV2 and TRBJ2-3, the complete variable domain is EPEVTQTPSHQVTQMGQEVILRCVPISNHLYFYWYRQILGQKVEFLVSFYNNEISEKSEIFDDQFSVERPDGSNFTLKIRSTKLEDSAMYFCASRMTASTDTQYFGPGTRLTVL.

This chain links TRBV27 with TRBJ2-5; 7 positions agree with TRBD1. The germline CDR1 and CDR2 sequences are MNHEY and SMNVEV (reference sequence). This CDR3 spans 16 amino acids. The V segment lost 5 bases and the J segment 3 bases; nucleotides outside the gene matches: 12. CDR3 DNA: TGTGCCAGCAGTGTCCGTATCCGGGACAGCGAAGAGACCCAGTACTTC. This gives the protein CASSVRIRDSEETQYF.

The J gene is TRBJ2-1, the V gene TRBV19; 9 nucleotides agree with TRBD1. Losses at the gene ends were 7 bases for V and 10 bases for J; bases not matched to a gene: 14. From germline, CDR1 is LNHDA and CDR2 SQIVND (reference sequence). The CDR3 runs 15 residues. CDR3 coding DNA: TGTGCCAGTAAGAAACAGGGGGCGTCTGTTTTGGAGCAGTTCTTC. This sequence encodes CASKKQGASVLEQFF.

This clonotype appeared many times. The V and J genes are TRBV7-8 and TRBJ2-3; no clear D. This CDR3 region has 16 residues. Germline CDR1 SGHVS, CDR2 FQNEAQ. With 1 base removed from V and 2 bases from J, the gap between germline ends came to 13 bases. CDR3 protein: CASSLEAVLITDTQYF. For the CDR3, the DNA is TGTGCCAGCAGCTTAGAGGCGGTCCTAATCACAGATACGCAGTATTTT.

The J gene is TRBJ1-4, the V gene TRBV5-4, with D possibly TRBD1 on 5 matching bases. The CDR3 has 18 amino acids. Trimming removed 3 bases at V and 0 bases at J, with 18 bases between. The V gene's germline CDR1 is SGHNT and CDR2 YYREEE (reference sequence). The CDR3: CASSSFEAGTATNEKLFF. CDR3 in DNA: TGTGCCAGCAGCTCCTTCGAGGCAGGGACGGCAACTAATGAAAAACTGTTTTTT. The full variable domain, completed using reference TRBV5-4 and TRBJ1-4, is ETGVTQSPTHLIKTRGQQVTLRCSSQSGHNTVSWYQQALGQGPQFIFQYYREEENGRGNFPPRFSGLQFPNYSSELNVNALELDDSALYLCASSSFEAGTATNEKLFFGSGTQLSVL.

This clonotype was observed a handful of times. The J gene is TRBJ2-3, the V gene TRBV7-2, with 7 positions matching TRBD1. Germline V gene data show CDR1 as SGHTA and CDR2 as FQGNSA. The CDR3 is made up of 17 amino acids. Trimming cost V 5 bases and J 4 bases; bases outside gene matches: 15. The CDR3 region has the DNA TGTGCCAGCAGCGCCAGGCGAGGGGGCCGGGGTCCAGATACGCAGTATTTT. Amino acid sequence: CASSARRGGRGPDTQYF. Drawing the rest from reference TRBV7-2 and TRBJ2-3, the complete variable domain is GAGVSQSPSNKVTEKGKDVELRCDPISGHTALYWYRQSLGQGLEFLIYFQGNSAPDKSGLPSDRFSAERTGGSVSTLTIQRTQQEDSAVYLCASSARRGGRGPDTQYFGPGTRLTVL.

The CDR3 is CASSPPSRGQETQYF. The CDR3 DNA reads as TGTGCCAGCTCACCACCTTCGCGGGGGCAAGAGACCCAGTACTTC. V is TRBV18 and J is TRBJ2-5; 7 bases fit TRBD2. The ends lost 0 bases at V and 2 bases at J; junction bases unmatched: 3. CDR1 is KGHSH and CDR2 is LQKENI in the germline V gene. The CDR3 runs to 15 residues.

This clonotype was observed many times. The CDR3 DNA reads TGCAGCGTTGGCAGGGACGACATTCAGTACTTC. It encodes CSVGRDDIQYF. The chain recombines TRBV29-1 with TRBJ2-4, with D possibly being TRBD1 or TRBD2 (5 bases each). In germline, CDR1 is SQVTM, CDR2 ANQGSEA. This CDR3 region has 11 residues. The V and J ends lost 4 bases and 8 bases respectively, with 9 bases between them.

This clonotype was seen ten or more times. J is TRBJ2-7 and V is TRBV29-1, with 10 positions matching TRBD1. Germline CDR1 reads SQVTM; CDR2 reads ANQGSEA. This CDR3 region has 13 residues. V lost 7 bases, J lost 5 bases, and 8 bases stayed unmatched. CDR3 sequence reads: CSGKTGGVDEQYF. The CDR3 DNA reads TGCAGCGGTAAGACAGGGGGCGTGGACGAGCAGTACTTC.

Many counts were recorded for this clonotype. This chain joins TRBV24-1 and TRBJ2-1; 7 bases align to TRBD2. The CDR3 extends over 15 amino acids. The germline gives CDR1 KGHDR, CDR2 SFDVKD. V was clipped by 5 bases and J by 3 bases; unmatched bases: 6. CDR3 sequence reads: CATSGGGRSYNEQFF. The CDR3 DNA is TGTGCCACCAGTGGAGGCGGGAGAAGCTACAATGAGCAGTTCTTC.

The chain employs TRBV7-2 and TRBJ2-3; 12 nucleotides match TRBD2. Losses at the gene ends were 4 bases for V and 4 bases for J; bases not matched to a gene: 9. Germline V gene data show CDR1 as SGHTA and CDR2 as FQGNSA. The CDR3 is made up of 17 amino acids. CDR3 loop: CASSSPGLAGFSDTQYF. CDR3 coding DNA: TGTGCCAGCAGCTCCCCCGGACTAGCGGGATTTTCAGATACGCAGTATTTT. The complete variable domain, with remaining parts taken from reference TRBV7-2 and TRBJ2-3, reads GAGVSQSPSNKVTEKGKDVELRCDPISGHTALYWYRQSLGQGLEFLIYFQGNSAPDKSGLPSDRFSAERTGGSVSTLTIQRTQQEDSAVYLCASSSPGLAGFSDTQYFGPGTRLTVL.

The rearrangement uses TRBV6-4 and TRBJ2-3, with D perhaps assigned TRBD1 or TRBD2 (5 bases each). Germline values: CDR1 MRHNA, CDR2 SNTAGT. V lost 5 bases and J 5 bases, leaving 11 bases between the germline ends. The CDR3 is 13 residues long. The CDR3: CASSRGVGDTQYF. The CDR3 DNA reads as TGTGCCAGCAGTAGGGGAGTGGGAGATACGCAGTATTTT.

V gene TRBV6-1 combines with J gene TRBJ2-2; TRBD2 matches 10 bases. The trim removed 6 bases at V and 1 base at J, leaving 5 bases unmatched. CDR3 length: 16 amino acids. Germline V lookup: CDR1 MNHNS, CDR2 SASEGT. Here the CDR3 reads CASRTTSGVNTGELFF. The DNA of the CDR3 is TGTGCCAGCAGAACTACTAGCGGGGTGAACACCGGGGAGCTGTTTTTT.

A few counts support this clonotype. The chain is built from TRBV11-3 and TRBJ2-1, with D perhaps TRBD1 or TRBD2 (5 bases each). V lost 5 bases and J lost 8, with 13 bases in between. In germline, CDR1 is SGHNT, CDR2 YENEEA. The CDR3 has 13 amino acids. The CDR3 here is CASSAYLGDEQFF. CDR3 nucleotides: TGTGCCAGCAGCGCGTACTTGGGGGATGAGCAGTTCTTC. Based on the CDR3 plus reference TRBV11-3 and TRBJ2-1, the full variable domain is EAGVVQSPRYKIIEKKQPVAFWCNPISGHNTLYWYLQNLGQGPELLIRYENEEAVDDSQLPKDRFSAERLKGVDSTLKIQPAELGDSAVYLCASSAYLGDEQFFGPGTRLTVL.

This clonotype has just a few counts. This rearrangement joins TRBV12-3 or TRBV12-4 to TRBJ2-3; 14 positions agree with TRBD2. This CDR3 is 19 amino acids long. Trimming removed 3 bases from V and 6 bases from J; junction bases left unmatched: 14. CDR3 amino acids: CASSLGRLRLAGGRDTQYF. The CDR3 coding sequence is TGTGCCAGCAGTTTGGGACGTCTTCGACTAGCGGGGGGGAGGGATACGCAGTATTTT.

The chain carries TRBV5-1 and TRBJ2-5, with 11 positions matching TRBD2. Germline trimming cut 4 bases from V and 3 bases from J; bases unmatched to any gene: 17. Germline V gene data show CDR1 as SGHRS and CDR2 as YFSETQ. This CDR3 is 19 amino acids long. The CDR3 spells CASSAGGTSGGGAEETQYF. CDR3 DNA: TGCGCCAGCAGCGCCGGAGGGACTAGCGGAGGGGGGGCAGAAGAGACCCAGTACTTC.

This sequence joins TRBV20-1 and TRBJ2-4; TRBD2 matches at 13 bases. J was trimmed by 0 bases and V by 5 bases; bases with no gene match: 7. This CDR3 is built from 17 residues. CDR1 is DFQATT and CDR2 is SNEGSKA in the germline V gene (reference sequence). The CDR3 region is CSALLAGGTLAKNIQYF. CDR3 nucleotide sequence: TGCAGTGCTCTACTAGCGGGAGGGACCTTAGCCAAAAACATTCAGTACTTC.

This clonotype was detected a few times. This rearrangement joins TRBV30 to TRBJ2-7; D may be TRBD1 (5 bases). The V gene's germline CDR1 is GTSNPN and CDR2 SVGIG (reference sequence). Trimming stripped 0 bases from V and 0 bases from J, with 9 bases between. The CDR3 totals 14 residues. The CDR3 loop is CAWSVDSISYEQYF. For the CDR3, the DNA is TGTGCCTGGAGTGTAGACAGTATCTCCTACGAGCAGTACTTC.

This clonotype has a handful of counts. The chain links TRBV12-3 or TRBV12-4 to TRBJ2-3; 15 bases fit TRBD2. The V segment lost 3 bases and the J segment 2 bases; nucleotides outside the gene matches: 6. CDR3 length: 18 amino acids. The CDR3 nucleotides read TGTGCCAGCAGTTTTTTCGGACTAGCGGGAGGGGACACAGATACGCAGTATTTT. As protein: CASSFFGLAGGDTDTQYF.

The rearrangement links TRBV12-3 or TRBV12-4 to TRBJ2-3; the D gene is possibly TRBD1 (8 bases). With 9 bases removed from V and 2 bases from J, the gap between germline ends came to 27 bases. The CDR3 contains 18 residues. In nucleotides, the CDR3 is TGTGCCAGAGACCGGGGGGACCAGGGACAGGACCTCACAGATACGCAGTATTTT. The encoded protein is CARDRGDQGQDLTDTQYF.

The chain uses TRBV9 and TRBJ2-3; TRBD2 matches 10 bases. With V trimmed by 4 bases and J by 2 bases, 13 bases remained unmatched. Per germline, CDR1 SGDLS and CDR2 YYNGEE. The CDR3 length is 18 residues. CDR3 nucleotides: TGTGCCAGCAGCTTCCCCGAGGTAGCGGGAGGAAACACAGATACGCAGTATTTT. Its translation is CASSFPEVAGGNTDTQYF.

This clonotype was counted only a few times. The chain is built from TRBV20-1 and TRBJ1-1; 9 nucleotides align to TRBD1. The V gene end was trimmed by 2 bases and the J gene end by 8 bases; junction bases not matched to a gene: 12. Germline V gene lookup returns CDR1 DFQATT and CDR2 SNEGSKA (reference sequence). This CDR3 contains 15 residues. CDR3 residues: CSARPWDRENWEAFF. The CDR3 nucleotides are TGCAGTGCTAGACCATGGGACAGGGAGAACTGGGAAGCTTTCTTT.

The chain recombines TRBV6-4 with TRBJ2-3, with D perhaps being TRBD1 or TRBD2 (5 bases each). This CDR3 has 16 amino acids. Germline values: CDR1 MRHNA, CDR2 SNTAGT. The V and J ends lost 2 bases and 0 bases respectively, with 12 bases between them. The CDR3 is CASSDPAGASTDTQYF. DNA for the CDR3: TGTGCCAGCAGTGACCCCGCCGGGGCCAGCACAGATACGCAGTATTTT.

The rearrangement uses TRBV18 and TRBJ2-1, with 11 bases that match TRBD1. J lost 8 bases, V lost 1 base, and 1 base had no gene match. The CDR3 consists of 14 residues. Germline V gives CDR1 KGHSH, CDR2 LQKENI. CDR3 loop: CASSPRGQGDEQFF. CDR3 sequence (DNA): TGTGCCAGCTCACCACGGGGACAGGGGGATGAGCAGTTCTTC.

The chain couples TRBV12-3 or TRBV12-4 to TRBJ2-2, with 10 positions matching TRBD1. This CDR3 spans 16 amino acids. With V trimmed by 4 bases and J by 8 bases, 10 bases remained unmatched. The CDR3 nucleotides read TGTGCCAGCAGTTCCAGACAGGGGGCCGGGGTAGGGGAGCTGTTTTTT. This gives the protein CASSSRQGAGVGELFF.

Only a few counts were recorded for this clonotype. The genes are TRBV12-3 or TRBV12-4 and TRBJ2-3, with 8 bases that match TRBD2. The CDR3 sequence is 19 residues long. The V segment lost 6 bases and the J segment 4 bases; nucleotides outside the gene matches: 21. The CDR3 DNA reads as TGTGCCAGCAGCACACAGGGATTTGGCGGGGGGTCTAGGGCAGATACGCAGTATTTT. Residues: CASSTQGFGGGSRADTQYF.

The V and J genes are TRBV20-1 and TRBJ2-1; 8 bases are a match to TRBD1. This CDR3 is built from 15 residues. The V and J ends lost 3 bases and 3 bases, in that order; junction bases with no gene match: 7. Germline CDR1 and CDR2: DFQATT and SNEGSKA (reference sequence). CDR3 sequence (DNA): TGCAGTGCTAGTGTGGGACAGGCCTACTACAATGAGCAGTTCTTC. Translated, it gives CSASVGQAYYNEQFF.